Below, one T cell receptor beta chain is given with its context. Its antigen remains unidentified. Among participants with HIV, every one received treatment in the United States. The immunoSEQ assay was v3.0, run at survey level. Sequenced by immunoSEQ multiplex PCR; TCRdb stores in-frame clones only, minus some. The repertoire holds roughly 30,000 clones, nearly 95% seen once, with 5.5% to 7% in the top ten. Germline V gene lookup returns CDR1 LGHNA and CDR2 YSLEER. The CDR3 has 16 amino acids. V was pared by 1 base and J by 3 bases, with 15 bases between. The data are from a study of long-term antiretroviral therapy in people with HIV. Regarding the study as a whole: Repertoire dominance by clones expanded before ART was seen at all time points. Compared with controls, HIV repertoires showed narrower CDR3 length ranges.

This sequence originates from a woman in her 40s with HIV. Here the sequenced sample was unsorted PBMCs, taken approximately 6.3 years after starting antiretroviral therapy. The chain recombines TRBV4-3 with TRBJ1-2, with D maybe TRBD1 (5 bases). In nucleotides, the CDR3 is TGCGCCAGCAGCCAAGCGGTCGGGGGGGGTGACTATGGCTACACCTTC. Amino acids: CASSQAVGGGDYGYTF.